These 7 T cell receptor beta chains were sequenced from one sample in a study of beta chain features in type 1 diabetes. TCRB transcripts that were expressed got sequenced, as all of the isolated RNA had been reverse transcribed. Sequencing was performed with immunoSEQ multiplex PCR; in TCRdb, only in-frame clones are kept and a portion is missing. This repertoire shows 310,000 or so clones, about a tenth found once; its top ten account for around 1%. Notes on the study in general: TCRB CDR3 length was moderately but significantly reduced in all four CD4+ subsets of Type 1 diabetes patients.

Their antigen targets remain unknown. Material: central memory CD4+ T cells from blood. These TCRs come from a man in his thirties or forties with type 1 diabetes.

In this sample, this clone turned up a few times. This chain uses TRBV6-5 with TRBJ1-2; no definite D call. Trimming cost V 7 bases and J 5 bases, with 17 bases left between them. Germline V gene lookup returns CDR1 MNHEY and CDR2 SVGAGI. The CDR3 is 14 amino acids. The CDR3: CASTEAGGGYGYTF. DNA for the CDR3: TGTGCCAGCACCGAAGCGGGCGGAGGTTATGGCTACACCTTC.

The chain recombines TRBV15 with TRBJ2-1, with a tentative D call TRBD2 (6 bases). Germline V lookup: CDR1 LNHNV, CDR2 YYDKDF (reference sequence). This CDR3 has 12 amino acids. V lost 5 bases, J lost 4 bases, and 6 bases lay in between. This CDR3 reads CATSGGYNEQFF. The CDR3 DNA follows: TGTGCCACCAGCGGGGGGTACAATGAGCAGTTCTTC. The entire variable domain, with the rest obtained from reference TRBV15 and TRBJ2-1, is as follows: DAMVIQNPRYQVTQFGKPVTLSCSQTLNHNVMYWYQQKSSQAPKLLFHYYDKDFNNEADTPDNFQSRRPNTSFCFLDIRSPGLGDTAMYLCATSGGYNEQFFGPGTRLTVL.

This clone was counted between two and nine times. CDR3: CASSLGQGASLNTEAFF. The CDR3 region has the DNA TGTGCCAGCAGTTTGGGACAGGGGGCCTCCTTGAACACTGAAGCTTTCTTT. The rearrangement joins TRBV28 to TRBJ1-1; 12 nucleotides line up with TRBD1. Per the germline V gene, CDR1 is MDHEN and CDR2 is SYDVKM. V lost 3 bases and J lost 0; bases outside the gene matches: 5. This CDR3 comprises 17 residues.

This clone was detected a few times. The V and J genes are TRBV11-3 and TRBJ1-1; D remains unclear. V gave up 5 bases and J gave up 4 bases, with 11 bases separating them. This CDR3 comprises 13 residues. Looked up from germline, CDR1 is SGHNT and CDR2 is YENEEA. CDR3 region: CASSQGLGTEAFF. The CDR3, as DNA: TGTGCCAGCAGCCAAGGGTTGGGCACTGAAGCTTTCTTT.

This clone was found a few times. Different DNA sequences within this sample yield the same CDR3. In DNA form, the CDR3 reads TGTGCCAGCAGCCCACGGAGAGACTCCTACGAGCAGTACTTC. Translation gives CASSPRRDSYEQYF. The rearrangement uses TRBV6-5 and TRBJ2-7; D ambiguous. The CDR3 is made up of 14 amino acids. V gave up 6 bases and J gave up 0 bases, with 12 bases separating them. Germline CDR1 reads MNHEY; CDR2 reads SVGAGI.

This clone was counted a few times. The V gene is TRBV7-8, the J gene TRBJ2-6; no definite D call. This CDR3 has 15 amino acids. Germline CDR1 is SGHVS and CDR2 is FQNEAQ. Trimming removed 3 bases from V and 0 bases from J, with 6 bases in between. This CDR3 reads CASSLVRSGANVLTF. Written as DNA, the CDR3 is TGTGCCAGCAGCTTGGTCCGCTCTGGGGCCAACGTCCTGACTTTC. The full variable domain, completed using reference TRBV7-8 and TRBJ2-6, is GAGVSQSPRYKVAKRGQDVALRCDPISGHVSLFWYQQALGQGPEFLTYFQNEAQLDKSGLPSDRFFAERPEGSVSTLKIQRTQQEDSAVYLCASSLVRSGANVLTFGAGSRLTVL.

This clone was counted a few times. V is TRBV7-2 and J is TRBJ1-4; D gene uncertain. The CDR3 covers 16 residues. Deletions cut 2 bases from V and 8 bases from J, with 18 bases between. CDR1 SGHTA and CDR2 FQGNSA come from the germline V gene. The CDR3 nucleotides read TGTGCCAGCAGCTTAAGTTTAGGCGGTGAGGGCGAAAAACTGTTTTTT. Its translation: CASSLSLGGEGEKLFF.